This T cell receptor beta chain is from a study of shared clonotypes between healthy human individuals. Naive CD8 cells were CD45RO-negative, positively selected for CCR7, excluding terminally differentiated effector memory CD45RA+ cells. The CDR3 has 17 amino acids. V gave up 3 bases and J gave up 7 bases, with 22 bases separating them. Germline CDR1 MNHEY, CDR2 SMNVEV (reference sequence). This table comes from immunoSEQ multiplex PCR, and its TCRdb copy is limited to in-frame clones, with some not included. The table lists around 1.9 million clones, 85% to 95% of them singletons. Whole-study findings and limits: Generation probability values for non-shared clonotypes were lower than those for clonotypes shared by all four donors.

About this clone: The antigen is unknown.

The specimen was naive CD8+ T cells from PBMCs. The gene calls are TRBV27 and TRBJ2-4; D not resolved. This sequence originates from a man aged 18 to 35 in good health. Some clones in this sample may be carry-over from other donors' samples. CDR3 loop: CASSFVRGPPIRNIQYF. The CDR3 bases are TGTGCCAGCAGTTTTGTCCGCGGCCCCCCCATAAGGAACATTCAGTACTTC.